The next 11 T cell receptor beta chains were all read from a single sample in a study of cytotoxic CD8 clonotypes in ibrutinib-treated CLL. This table comes from immunoSEQ multiplex PCR, and its TCRdb copy is limited to in-frame clones, with some not included. Among about 19,000 clones listed, around 85% were seen once. Sequenced material: PBMCs, taken before ibrutinib treatment. These receptors were collected from a human donor with chronic lymphocytic leukemia.

The chain joins TRBV18 to TRBJ1-1; D possibly corresponds to TRBD1 (5 bases). The V gene lost 6 bases and the J gene lost 1 base, with 9 bases spanning the gap. The CDR3 extends over 13 amino acids. Germline V gene data show CDR1 as KGHSH and CDR2 as LQKENI. This chain's CDR3 is CASSDRSNTEAFF. For the CDR3, the DNA is TGTGCCAGCTCCGACAGATCGAACACTGAAGCTTTCTTT. Variable domain in full (rest from reference TRBV18 and TRBJ1-1): NAGVMQNPRHLVRRRGQEARLRCSPMKGHSHVYWYRQLPEEGLKFMVYLQKENIIDESGMPKERFSAEFPKEGPSILRIQQVVRGDSAAYFCASSDRSNTEAFFGQGTRLTVV.

This clone was found once. This chain uses TRBV11-3 with TRBJ2-7, with 10 bases that match TRBD2. Germline trimming cut 6 bases from V and 1 base from J; bases unmatched to any gene: 6. Germline-derived CDR1 and CDR2 are SGHNT and YENEEA. The CDR3 has 15 amino acids. CDR3 amino acids: CASRKLAGSSYEQYF. The DNA of the CDR3 is TGTGCCAGCAGAAAACTAGCGGGGAGTTCCTACGAGCAGTACTTC.

V usage is TRBV30 and J usage is TRBJ2-3; 10 positions match TRBD1. The CDR3 has 16 amino acids. Germline V gene sequence: CDR1 GTSNPN, CDR2 SVGIG (reference sequence). The ends lost 2 bases at V and 5 bases at J; junction bases unmatched: 10. DNA for the CDR3: TGTGCCTGGAGTCTATGGGACAGGGGCCGGGGAGATACGCAGTATTTT. This encodes CAWSLWDRGRGDTQYF.

The gene calls are TRBV11-3 and TRBJ2-2; TRBD2 aligns across 7 bases. The CDR3 spans 17 residues. From germline, CDR1 is SGHNT and CDR2 YENEEA. J was trimmed by 2 bases and V by 0 bases; bases with no gene match: 6. CDR3 in DNA: TGTGCCAGCAGCTTAGATGGGAGGGAACGAAACACCGGGGAGCTGTTTTTT. Protein product: CASSLDGRERNTGELFF.

The genes are TRBV5-4 and TRBJ2-1; TRBD1 is a possible D gene (6 bases). V was pared by 1 base and J by 7 bases, with 9 bases between. This CDR3 has 13 residues. CDR1 is SGHNT, CDR2 YYREEE, per germline (reference sequence). CDR3 sequence reads: CASSLPQGNEQFF. The CDR3 DNA sequence: TGTGCCAGCAGCTTGCCTCAGGGGAATGAGCAGTTCTTC. Drawing the rest from reference TRBV5-4 and TRBJ2-1, the complete variable domain is ETGVTQSPTHLIKTRGQQVTLRCSSQSGHNTVSWYQQALGQGPQFIFQYYREEENGRGNFPPRFSGLQFPNYSSELNVNALELDDSALYLCASSLPQGNEQFFGPGTRLTVL.

This chain joins TRBV6-5 and TRBJ2-7, with 8 bases identical to TRBD1. CDR3 size: 12 residues. Germline CDR1 is MNHEY and CDR2 is SVGAGI. V shed 6 bases and J 4 bases; nucleotides not matched to a gene: 2. The CDR3 coding sequence is TGTGCCAGCAGGCGACAGGGGTACGAGCAGTACTTC. This gives the protein CASRRQGYEQYF.

This CDR3 is CASSLPGPGKETQYF. The CDR3 coding sequence is TGTGCCAGCAGCCTTCCCGGGCCTGGGAAAGAGACCCAGTACTTC. This rearrangement joins TRBV5-4 to TRBJ2-5, with D hard to call. Germline lookup yields CDR1 SGHNT and CDR2 YYREEE (reference sequence). CDR3 length: 15 residues. V was pared by 4 bases and J by 3 bases, with 16 bases between.

This clone has a handful of counts. The chain recombines TRBV5-1 with TRBJ1-1, with 8 bases that match TRBD1. CDR3 length: 14 amino acids. The V segment lost 0 bases and the J segment 3 bases; nucleotides outside the gene matches: 1. Germline V gives CDR1 SGHRS, CDR2 YFSETQ. In nucleotides, the CDR3 is TGCGCCAGCAGCTTGGAGGACAGGGACACTGAAGCTTTCTTT. Amino acids: CASSLEDRDTEAFF.

The genes are TRBV4-3 and TRBJ1-5; D may be TRBD1 (5 bases). This CDR3 is built from 15 residues. CDR1 is LGHNA, CDR2 YSLEER, per germline. Trimming pared 0 bases from V and 4 bases from J, leaving 10 bases between. The CDR3 region is CASSQDEGLNQPQHF. The CDR3 region has the DNA TGCGCCAGCAGCCAAGATGAGGGGTTGAATCAGCCCCAGCATTTT.

The chain joins TRBV19 to TRBJ2-3; 9 bases are shared with TRBD2. This CDR3 is 17 amino acids long. Germline CDR1 LNHDA, CDR2 SQIVND (reference sequence). V shed 7 bases and J 3 bases; nucleotides not matched to a gene: 14. CDR3 loop: CASTGGGGAKFTDTQYF. For the CDR3, the DNA is TGTGCCAGTACAGGAGGCGGGGGGGCTAAGTTTACAGATACGCAGTATTTT.

The chain couples TRBV11-3 to TRBJ1-2; D may be TRBD1 (5 bases). The CDR3 has 16 amino acids. The germline CDR1 and CDR2 sequences are SGHNT and YENEEA. Trimming removed 2 bases at V and 4 bases at J, with 17 bases between. CDR3 region: CASSLTGRLPTYGYTF. The CDR3 nucleotides read TGTGCCAGCAGCTTAACAGGACGTCTTCCTACCTATGGCTACACCTTC. Full variable domain (rest looked up from reference TRBV11-3 and TRBJ1-2): EAGVVQSPRYKIIEKKQPVAFWCNPISGHNTLYWYLQNLGQGPELLIRYENEEAVDDSQLPKDRFSAERLKGVDSTLKIQPAELGDSAVYLCASSLTGRLPTYGYTFGSGTRLTVV.